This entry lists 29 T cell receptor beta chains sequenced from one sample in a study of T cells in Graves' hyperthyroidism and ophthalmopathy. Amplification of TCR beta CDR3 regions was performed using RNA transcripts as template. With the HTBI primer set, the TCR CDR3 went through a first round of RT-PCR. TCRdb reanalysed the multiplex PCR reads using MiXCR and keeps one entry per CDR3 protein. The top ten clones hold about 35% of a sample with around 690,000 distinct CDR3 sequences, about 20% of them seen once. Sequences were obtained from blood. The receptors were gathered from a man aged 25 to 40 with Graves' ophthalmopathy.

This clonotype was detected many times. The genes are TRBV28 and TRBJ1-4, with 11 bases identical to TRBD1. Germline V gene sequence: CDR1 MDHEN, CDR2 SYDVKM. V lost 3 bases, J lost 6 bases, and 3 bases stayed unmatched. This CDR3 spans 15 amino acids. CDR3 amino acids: CASSFGTGGDEKLFF. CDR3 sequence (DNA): TGTGCCAGCAGTTTCGGGACAGGGGGAGATGAAAAACTGTTTTTT.

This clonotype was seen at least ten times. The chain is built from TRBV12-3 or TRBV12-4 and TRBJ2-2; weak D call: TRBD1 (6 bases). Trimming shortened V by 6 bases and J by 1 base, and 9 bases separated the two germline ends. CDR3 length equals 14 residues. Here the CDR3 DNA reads TGTGCCAGCAGGAGGGGACAGAACACCGGGGAGCTGTTTTTT. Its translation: CASRRGQNTGELFF.

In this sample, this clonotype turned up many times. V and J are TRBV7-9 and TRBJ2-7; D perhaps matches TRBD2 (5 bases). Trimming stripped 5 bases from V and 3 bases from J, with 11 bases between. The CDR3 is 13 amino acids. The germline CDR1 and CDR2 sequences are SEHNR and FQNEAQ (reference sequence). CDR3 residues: CASSRGSYYEQYF. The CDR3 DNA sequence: TGTGCCAGCAGCCGGGGATCGTACTACGAGCAGTACTTC.

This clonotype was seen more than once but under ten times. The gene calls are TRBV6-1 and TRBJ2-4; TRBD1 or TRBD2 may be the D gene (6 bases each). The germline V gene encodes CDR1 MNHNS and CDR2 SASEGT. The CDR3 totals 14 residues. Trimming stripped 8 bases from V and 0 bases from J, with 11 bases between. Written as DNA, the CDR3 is TGTGCCAGCTGGAGGGGGGCAGCCAAAAACATTCAGTACTTC. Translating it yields CASWRGAAKNIQYF.

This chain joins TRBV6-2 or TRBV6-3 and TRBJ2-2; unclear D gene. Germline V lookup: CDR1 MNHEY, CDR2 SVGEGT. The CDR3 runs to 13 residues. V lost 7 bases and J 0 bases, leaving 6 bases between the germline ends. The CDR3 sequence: CASKTSNTGELFF. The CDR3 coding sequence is TGTGCCAGCAAGACCTCGAACACCGGGGAGCTGTTTTTT.

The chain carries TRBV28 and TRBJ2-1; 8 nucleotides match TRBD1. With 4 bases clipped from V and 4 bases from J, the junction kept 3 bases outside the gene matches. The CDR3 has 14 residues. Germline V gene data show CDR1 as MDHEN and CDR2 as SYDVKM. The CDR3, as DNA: TGTGCCAGCAGTTGGACAGGGAAATACAATGAGCAGTTCTTC. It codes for CASSWTGKYNEQFF.

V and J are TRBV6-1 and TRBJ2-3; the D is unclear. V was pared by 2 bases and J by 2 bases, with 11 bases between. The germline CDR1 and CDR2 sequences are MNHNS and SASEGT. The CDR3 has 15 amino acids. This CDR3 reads CASSEITILTDTQYF. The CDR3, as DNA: TGTGCCAGCAGTGAAATTACCATACTCACAGATACGCAGTATTTT.

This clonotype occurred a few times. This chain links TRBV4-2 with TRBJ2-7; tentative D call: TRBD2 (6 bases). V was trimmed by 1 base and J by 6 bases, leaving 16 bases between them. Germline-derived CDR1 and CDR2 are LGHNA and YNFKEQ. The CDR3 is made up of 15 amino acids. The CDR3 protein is CASSQGGTLGSEQYF. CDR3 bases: TGTGCCAGCAGCCAAGGCGGGACGCTCGGGTCCGAGCAGTACTTC.

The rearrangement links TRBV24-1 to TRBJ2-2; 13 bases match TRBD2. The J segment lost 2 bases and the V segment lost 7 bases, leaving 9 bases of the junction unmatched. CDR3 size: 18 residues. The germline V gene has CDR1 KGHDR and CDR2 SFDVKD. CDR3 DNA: TGTGCCACCAGCTTCCCGGGACTAGCGGGACCTAACACCGGGGAGCTGTTTTTT. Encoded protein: CATSFPGLAGPNTGELFF.

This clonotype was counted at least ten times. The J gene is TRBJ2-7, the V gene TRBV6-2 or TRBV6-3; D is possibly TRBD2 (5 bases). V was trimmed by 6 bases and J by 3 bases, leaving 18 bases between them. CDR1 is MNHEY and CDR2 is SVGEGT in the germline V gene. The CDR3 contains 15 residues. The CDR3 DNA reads TGTGCCAGCAGAAGCCAGAGGGAGATGGTCTACGAGCAGTACTTC. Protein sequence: CASRSQREMVYEQYF.

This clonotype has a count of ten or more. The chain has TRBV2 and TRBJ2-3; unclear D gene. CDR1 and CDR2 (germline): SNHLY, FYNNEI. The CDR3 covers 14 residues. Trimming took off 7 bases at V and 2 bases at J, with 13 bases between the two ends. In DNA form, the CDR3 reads TGTGCCAGCACTGGAGACCGTTACACAGATACGCAGTATTTT. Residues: CASTGDRYTDTQYF.

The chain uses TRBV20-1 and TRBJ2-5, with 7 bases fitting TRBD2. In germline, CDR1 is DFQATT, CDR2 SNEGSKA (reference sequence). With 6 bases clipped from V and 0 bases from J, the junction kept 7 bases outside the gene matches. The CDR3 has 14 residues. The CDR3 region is CSAPSGWYQETQYF. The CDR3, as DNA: TGCAGTGCCCCTAGCGGCTGGTACCAAGAGACCCAGTACTTC.

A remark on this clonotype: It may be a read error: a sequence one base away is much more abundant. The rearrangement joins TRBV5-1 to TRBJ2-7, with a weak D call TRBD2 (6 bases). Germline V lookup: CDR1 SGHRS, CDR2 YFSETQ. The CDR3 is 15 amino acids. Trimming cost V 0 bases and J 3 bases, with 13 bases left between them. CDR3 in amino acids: CASSLVADWGYEQYF. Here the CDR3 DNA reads TGCGCCAGCAGCTTGGTAGCGGACTGGGGCTACGAGCAGTACTTC.

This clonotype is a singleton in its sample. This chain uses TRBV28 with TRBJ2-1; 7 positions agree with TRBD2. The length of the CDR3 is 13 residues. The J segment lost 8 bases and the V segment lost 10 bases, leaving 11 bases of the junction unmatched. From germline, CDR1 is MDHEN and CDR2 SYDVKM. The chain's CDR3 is CATTGGRFDEQFF. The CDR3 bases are TGTGCCACGACTGGCGGGAGATTCGATGAGCAGTTCTTC.

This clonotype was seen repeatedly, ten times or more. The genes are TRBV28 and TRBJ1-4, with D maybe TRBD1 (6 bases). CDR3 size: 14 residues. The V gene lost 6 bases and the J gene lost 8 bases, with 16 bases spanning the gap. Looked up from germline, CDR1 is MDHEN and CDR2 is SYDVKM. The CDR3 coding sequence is TGTGCCAGCAGCCTGACAGGATGGAGGGAAAAACTGTTTTTT. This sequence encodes CASSLTGWREKLFF. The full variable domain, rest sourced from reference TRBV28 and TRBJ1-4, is DVKVTQSSRYLVKRTGEKVFLECVQDMDHENMFWYRQDPGLGLRLIYFSYDVKMKEKGDIPEGYSVSREKKERFSLILESASTNQTSMYLCASSLTGWREKLFFGSGTQLSVL.

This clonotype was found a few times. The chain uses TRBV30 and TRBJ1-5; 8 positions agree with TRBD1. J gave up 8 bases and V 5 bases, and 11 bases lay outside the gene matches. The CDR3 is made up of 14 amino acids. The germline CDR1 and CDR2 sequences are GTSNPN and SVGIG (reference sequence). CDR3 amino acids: CAWAQGELPKPQHF. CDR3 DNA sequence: TGTGCCTGGGCACAGGGGGAGCTTCCAAAGCCCCAGCATTTT.

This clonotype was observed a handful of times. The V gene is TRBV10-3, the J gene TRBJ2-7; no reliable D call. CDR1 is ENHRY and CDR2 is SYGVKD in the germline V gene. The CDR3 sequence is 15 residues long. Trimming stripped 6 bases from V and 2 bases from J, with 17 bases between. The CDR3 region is CAIRQERFPTYEQYF. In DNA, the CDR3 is TGTGCCATCAGGCAGGAAAGATTCCCGACCTACGAGCAGTACTTC.

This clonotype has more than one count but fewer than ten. The CDR3 coding sequence is TGTGCCAGCAGTTTATGGGGTGGGAACTATGGCTACACCTTC. It yields the protein CASSLWGGNYGYTF. The gene calls are TRBV28 and TRBJ1-2; D is uncertain. Germline CDR1 MDHEN, CDR2 SYDVKM. The ends were cut back, 0 bases at V and 2 bases at J, with 7 bases in the middle. The CDR3 runs to 14 residues.

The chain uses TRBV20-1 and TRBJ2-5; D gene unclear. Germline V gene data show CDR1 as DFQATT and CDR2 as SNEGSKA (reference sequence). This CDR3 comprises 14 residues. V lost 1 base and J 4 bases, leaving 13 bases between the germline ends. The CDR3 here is CSARVASPSETQYF. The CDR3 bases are TGCAGTGCTAGAGTAGCTAGTCCATCAGAGACCCAGTACTTC.

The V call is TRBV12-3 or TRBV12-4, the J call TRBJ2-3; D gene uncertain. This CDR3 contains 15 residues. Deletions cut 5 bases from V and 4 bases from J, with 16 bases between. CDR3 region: CASSPLSAGADTQYF. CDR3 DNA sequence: TGTGCCAGCAGTCCCCTATCCGCTGGGGCAGATACGCAGTATTTT.

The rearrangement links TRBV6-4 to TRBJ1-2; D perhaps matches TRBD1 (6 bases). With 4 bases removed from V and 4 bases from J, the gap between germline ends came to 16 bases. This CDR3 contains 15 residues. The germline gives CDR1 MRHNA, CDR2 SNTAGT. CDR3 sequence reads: CASSVVGGSTYGYTF. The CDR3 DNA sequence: TGTGCCAGCAGTGTTGTAGGGGGATCTACCTATGGCTACACCTTC.

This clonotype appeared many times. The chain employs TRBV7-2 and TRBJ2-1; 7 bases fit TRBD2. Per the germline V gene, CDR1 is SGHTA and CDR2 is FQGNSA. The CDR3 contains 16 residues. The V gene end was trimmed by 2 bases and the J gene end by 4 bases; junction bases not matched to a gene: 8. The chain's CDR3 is CASSLWLADGYNEQFF. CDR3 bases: TGTGCCAGCAGCTTATGGCTAGCGGACGGTTACAATGAGCAGTTCTTC.

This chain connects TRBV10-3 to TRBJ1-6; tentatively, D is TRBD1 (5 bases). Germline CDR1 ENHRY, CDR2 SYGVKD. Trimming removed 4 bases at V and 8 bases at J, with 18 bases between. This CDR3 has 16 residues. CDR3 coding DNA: TGTGCCATCAGTGCCCACGTCAGGACGGGGGATTCACCCCTCCACTTT. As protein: CAISAHVRTGDSPLHF.

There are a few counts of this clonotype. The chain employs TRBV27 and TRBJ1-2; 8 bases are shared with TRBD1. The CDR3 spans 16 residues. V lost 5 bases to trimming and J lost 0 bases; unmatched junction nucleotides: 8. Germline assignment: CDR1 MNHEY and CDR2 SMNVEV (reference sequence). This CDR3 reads CASSDTGDRSNYGYTF. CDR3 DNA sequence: TGTGCCAGCAGTGATACTGGGGACAGGTCTAACTATGGCTACACCTTC.

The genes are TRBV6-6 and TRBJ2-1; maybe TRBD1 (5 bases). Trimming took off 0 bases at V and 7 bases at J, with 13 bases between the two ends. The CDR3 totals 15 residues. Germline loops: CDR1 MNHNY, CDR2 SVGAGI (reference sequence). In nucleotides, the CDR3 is TGTGCCAGCAGTTACTCGCAGGGCATTAGTAATGAGCAGTTCTTC. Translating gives CASSYSQGISNEQFF.

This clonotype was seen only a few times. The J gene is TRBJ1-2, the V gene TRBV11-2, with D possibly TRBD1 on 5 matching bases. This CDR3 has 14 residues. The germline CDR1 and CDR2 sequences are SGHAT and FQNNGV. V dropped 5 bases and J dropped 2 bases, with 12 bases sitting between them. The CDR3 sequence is CASSRPDRNYGYTF. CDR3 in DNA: TGTGCCAGCAGCCGACCCGACAGAAACTATGGCTACACCTTC.

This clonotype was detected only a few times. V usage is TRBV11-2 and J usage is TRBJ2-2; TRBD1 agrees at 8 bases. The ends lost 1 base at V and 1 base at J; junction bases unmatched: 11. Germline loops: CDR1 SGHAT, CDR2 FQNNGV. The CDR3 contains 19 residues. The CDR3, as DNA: TGTGCCAGCAGCTTAGTTTCGGACAGGGTGAGCCAGAACACCGGGGAGCTGTTTTTT. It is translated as CASSLVSDRVSQNTGELFF.

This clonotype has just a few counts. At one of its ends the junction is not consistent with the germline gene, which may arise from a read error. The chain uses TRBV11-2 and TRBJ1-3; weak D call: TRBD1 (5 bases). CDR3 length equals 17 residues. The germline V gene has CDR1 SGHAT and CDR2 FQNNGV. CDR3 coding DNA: TGTGCCAGCAGCCTAGAAAATCCGGGGACCGGTGGAAACACCATATATTTT. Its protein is CASSLENPGTGGNTIYF.

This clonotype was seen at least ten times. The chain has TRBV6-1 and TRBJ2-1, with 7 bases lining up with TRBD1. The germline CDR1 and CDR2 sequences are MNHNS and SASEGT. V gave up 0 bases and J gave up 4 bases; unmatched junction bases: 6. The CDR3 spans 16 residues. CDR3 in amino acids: CASSEAEGAKYNEQFF. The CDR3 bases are TGTGCCAGCAGTGAAGCAGAGGGGGCGAAGTACAATGAGCAGTTCTTC.